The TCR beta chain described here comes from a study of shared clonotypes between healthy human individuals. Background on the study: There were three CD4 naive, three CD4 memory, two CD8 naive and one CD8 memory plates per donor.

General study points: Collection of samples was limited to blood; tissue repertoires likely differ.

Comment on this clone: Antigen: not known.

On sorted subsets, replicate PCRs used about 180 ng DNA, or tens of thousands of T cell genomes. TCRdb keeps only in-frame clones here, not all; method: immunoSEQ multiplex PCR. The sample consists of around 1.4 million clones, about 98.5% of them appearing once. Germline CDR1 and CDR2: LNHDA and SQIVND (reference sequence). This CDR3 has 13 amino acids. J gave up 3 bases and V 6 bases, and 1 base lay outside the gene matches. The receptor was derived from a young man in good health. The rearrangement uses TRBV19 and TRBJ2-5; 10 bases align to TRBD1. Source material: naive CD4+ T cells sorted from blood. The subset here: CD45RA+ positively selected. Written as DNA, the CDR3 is TGTGCCAGTAGCGGGACAGGGGAAGAGACCCAGTACTTC. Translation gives CASSGTGEETQYF.